Presented here are 20 T cell receptor beta chains from one specimen sequenced in a study of human T cells and chemical hapten exposure (dated by TCRdb to about 2021). In light of the paper, this sample's time point label describes: pre-sensitization, week 0. Sample treatment or condition, as interpreted from the label and publication: therapeutic diphenylcyclopropenone sensitization with weekly scalp DPC. The library relied on RACE. Sequenced using a NextSeq 500. TCRdb reprocessing: public reads trimmed at Q25 with fastp, clones called with MiXCR, in-frame beta chains kept. Rows with a matching CDR3 protein are joined into one entry that keeps the most common DNA and genes. For this sample the table gives 300,000 to 450,000 distinct CDR3 sequences, of which approximately 5.1% were detected only once. The ten largest account for roughly 2.6% of the sample. Source: whole blood, taken in connection with sensitization to the hapten diphenylcyclopropenone (DPC). The receptors were sampled from a woman in her 50s with alopecia areata. Some clones in this sample may be carry-over from other donors' samples.

The chain combines TRBV29-1 with TRBJ1-2, with D possibly matching TRBD1 (5 bases). Looked up from germline, CDR1 is SQVTM and CDR2 is ANQGSEA. V gave up 6 bases and J gave up 3 bases, with 11 bases separating them. The CDR3 consists of 12 residues. For the CDR3, the DNA is TGCAGCGTAACAGGCTCCCACTATGGCTACACCTTC. Protein sequence: CSVTGSHYGYTF.

The table lists this clonotype with a few counts. The chain links TRBV11-2 to TRBJ2-2; weak D call: TRBD1 (5 bases). V was clipped by 5 bases and J by 6 bases, with 16 bases between them. This CDR3 is built from 15 residues. Per the germline V gene, CDR1 is SGHAT and CDR2 is FQNNGV. CDR3 loop: CASSQARAASGELFF. Here the CDR3 DNA reads TGTGCCAGCAGCCAGGCCAGGGCGGCGTCCGGGGAGCTGTTTTTT.

In its sample, this clonotype was seen many times. The chain carries TRBV6-1 and TRBJ2-3; D gene ambiguous. Looked up from germline, CDR1 is MNHNS and CDR2 is SASEGT. The V end was cut by 1 base, the J end by 5 bases, with 4 bases between. CDR3 length: 12 residues. The CDR3 reads CASSEGRDTQYF. The DNA of the CDR3 is TGTGCCAGCAGTGAAGGGAGAGATACGCAGTATTTT.

This clonotype was observed many times. As DNA, the CDR3 is TGTGCCAGCAAGAAAAGGGGCTCCACTAATGAAAAACTGTTTTTT. Its protein is CASKKRGSTNEKLFF. The chain couples TRBV7-8 to TRBJ1-4; D perhaps matches TRBD1 (5 bases). The CDR3 runs to 15 residues. In germline, CDR1 is SGHVS, CDR2 FQNEAQ. V lost 7 bases, J lost 2 bases, and 14 bases lay in between.

This clonotype was counted a few times. The rearrangement joins TRBV10-3 to TRBJ2-6; no definite D call. Germline V CDR1 and CDR2: ENHRY, SYGVKD. The V end was cut by 0 bases, the J end by 4 bases, with 7 bases between. This CDR3 has 15 residues. Here the CDR3 reads CAISESLAGANVLTF. In nucleotides, the CDR3 is TGTGCCATCAGTGAGTCTTTGGCCGGGGCCAACGTCCTGACTTTC.

This clonotype was found a few times. The rearrangement links TRBV6-1 to TRBJ1-5, with unresolved D. The CDR3 is made up of 15 amino acids. Between the trimmed V and J ends, which lost 0 bases and 9 bases, there was a span of 15 bases. From germline, CDR1 is MNHNS and CDR2 SASEGT. The CDR3 DNA reads TGTGCCAGCAGTGAAGCGCGGGAGGCTAGCTGGCCCCAGCATTTT. Its protein product is CASSEAREASWPQHF.

This clonotype was counted a few times. The J gene is TRBJ1-4, the V gene TRBV4-1; D is undetermined. The CDR3 loop spans 16 amino acids. Trimming stripped 0 bases from V and 7 bases from J, with 15 bases between. Germline V CDR1 and CDR2: MGHRA, YSYEKL. The CDR3 DNA reads TGCGCCAGCAGCCAAGATTGGGCGGGAGAGAGTGAAAAACTGTTTTTT. Its protein is CASSQDWAGESEKLFF.

This clonotype appeared many times. The chain has TRBV7-8 and TRBJ1-5, with TRBD1 matching 8 bases. This CDR3 is built from 14 residues. Trimming cost V 5 bases and J 7 bases; bases outside gene matches: 7. The germline V gene has CDR1 SGHVS and CDR2 FQNEAQ. CDR3 region: CASSPRGLGQPQHF. CDR3 nucleotides: TGTGCCAGCAGCCCCAGGGGGCTGGGGCAGCCCCAGCATTTT.

This clonotype was observed a few times. The genes are TRBV6-1 and TRBJ1-3; 7 positions match TRBD1. Germline loops: CDR1 MNHNS, CDR2 SASEGT. Trimming at V came to 5 bases and at J to 4 bases, leaving 20 bases not matched to a gene. This CDR3 has 19 residues. This CDR3 reads CASSPIVPGQVARGNTIYF. The CDR3 DNA follows: TGTGCCAGCAGTCCGATCGTGCCCGGACAGGTGGCTAGGGGAAACACCATATATTTT.

The chain links TRBV3-1 to TRBJ2-1; the D gene is possibly TRBD2 (6 bases). V lost 3 bases and J 10 bases, leaving 13 bases between the germline ends. In germline, CDR1 is LGHDT, CDR2 YNNKEL (reference sequence). This CDR3 spans 13 amino acids. The DNA for the CDR3 is TGTGCCAGCAGCCACGGGACTGCCAAGGAGCAGTTCTTC. It codes for CASSHGTAKEQFF.

The V gene is TRBV20-1, the J gene TRBJ1-2; unclear D gene. The CDR3 sequence is 13 residues long. Germline values: CDR1 DFQATT, CDR2 SNEGSKA (reference sequence). V was trimmed by 0 bases and J by 1 base, leaving 6 bases between them. CDR3 region: CSAREDLNYGYTF. DNA for the CDR3: TGCAGTGCTAGAGAGGATCTTAACTATGGCTACACCTTC.

In its sample, this clonotype was seen many times. This chain connects TRBV20-1 to TRBJ2-3; a weak D match, TRBD2 (5 bases). V lost 6 bases, J lost 0 bases, and 13 bases lay in between. The CDR3 totals 14 residues. Germline V gives CDR1 DFQATT, CDR2 SNEGSKA (reference sequence). CDR3 sequence: CSAPDLRSTDTQYF. CDR3 bases: TGCAGTGCCCCGGACTTGCGCAGCACAGATACGCAGTATTTT.

There are a few counts of this clonotype. The chain recombines TRBV7-2 with TRBJ2-3, with TRBD2 as a possible D gene (6 bases). Trimming left V 6 bases short and J 3 bases short, with 13 bases between. The CDR3 loop spans 14 amino acids. Per the germline V gene, CDR1 is SGHTA and CDR2 is FQGNSA. Written as DNA, the CDR3 is TGTGCCAGCAGGTCTATTAGCGGAACAGATACGCAGTATTTT. Translating it yields CASRSISGTDTQYF.

J is TRBJ1-3 and V is TRBV5-1, with D hard to call. The V end lost 5 bases, the J end lost 4 bases, and 7 bases lay between the germline ends. This CDR3 region has 12 residues. CDR1 is SGHRS, CDR2 YFSETQ, per germline. In DNA, the CDR3 is TGCGCCAGCAGGGCGGACGGAAACACCATATATTTT. Translation: CASRADGNTIYF. The whole variable domain, filled in from reference TRBV5-1 and TRBJ1-3, reads KAGVTQTPRYLIKTRGQQVTLSCSPISGHRSVSWYQQTPGQGLQFLFEYFSETQRNKGNFPGRFSGRQFSNSRSEMNVSTLELGDSALYLCASRADGNTIYFGEGSWLTVV.

This chain joins TRBV6-5 and TRBJ1-2; 10 nucleotides line up with TRBD1. Germline V gene lookup returns CDR1 MNHEY and CDR2 SVGAGI. This CDR3 comprises 15 residues. The V gene end was trimmed by 4 bases and the J gene end by 4 bases; junction bases not matched to a gene: 6. The CDR3 loop is CASSSPDRGIYGYTF. The DNA for the CDR3 is TGTGCCAGCAGTTCCCCGGACAGGGGGATCTATGGCTACACCTTC.

The sample holds many counts of this clonotype. The chain is built from TRBV27 and TRBJ1-1, with D possibly matching TRBD1 (6 bases). The germline CDR1 and CDR2 sequences are MNHEY and SMNVEV (reference sequence). The V end was cut by 3 bases, the J end by 6 bases, with 11 bases between. This CDR3 is 13 amino acids long. CDR3 protein: CASSFRGGAEAFF. The DNA of the CDR3 is TGTGCCAGCAGTTTCAGGGGCGGAGCTGAAGCTTTCTTT.

Ten or more counts support this clonotype. The chain carries TRBV14 and TRBJ2-3; 8 positions agree with TRBD2. CDR1 SGHDN and CDR2 FVKESK come from the germline V gene. The J segment lost 3 bases and the V segment lost 1 base, leaving 6 bases of the junction unmatched. The CDR3 spans 16 residues. The CDR3 is CASSQGERERTDTQYF. Written as DNA, the CDR3 is TGTGCCAGCAGCCAAGGGGAGCGGGAGAGGACAGATACGCAGTATTTT.

The table lists this clonotype with many counts. This sequence joins TRBV6-1 and TRBJ2-5, with 7 bases lining up with TRBD2. J gave up 2 bases and V 8 bases, and 8 bases lay outside the gene matches. This CDR3 is 14 amino acids long. Germline loops: CDR1 MNHNS, CDR2 SASEGT. This chain's CDR3 is CASGILAQQETQYF. CDR3 coding DNA: TGTGCCAGCGGAATACTAGCGCAACAAGAGACCCAGTACTTC.

This clonotype was detected a few times. This chain uses TRBV28 with TRBJ1-2; possibly TRBD1 for D (5 bases). The germline V and J ends were trimmed by 1 base and 6 bases, with 18 bases remaining between them. The CDR3 consists of 16 residues. Germline V gene lookup returns CDR1 MDHEN and CDR2 SYDVKM. CDR3 loop: CASSLFSGLGFDGYTF. The CDR3 DNA follows: TGTGCCAGCAGTTTATTTTCAGGGCTAGGGTTCGATGGCTACACCTTC.

This clonotype was observed a few times. The chain uses TRBV5-5 and TRBJ2-1; 8 bases align to TRBD2. The length of the CDR3 is 16 residues. V gave up 3 bases and J gave up 3 bases; unmatched junction bases: 8. Germline values: CDR1 SGHKS, CDR2 YYEKEE (reference sequence). DNA for the CDR3: TGTGCCAGCAGCTCCTCAGCGGGGGCCCTCTACAATGAGCAGTTCTTC. This encodes CASSSSAGALYNEQFF.